This entry features one T cell receptor (beta chain) sequence. The antigen it recognizes is unknown. The input lacks base qualities; no much larger clone sits a single base away. What the time point label conveys for this sample: 2015-2016 season, pre-vaccination. TCRB sequencing was used to follow sorted CD4 subsets from the blood of adults before and after they were given the seasonal inactivated influenza vaccine (Fluvarix). To be eligible, subjects had to be community-dwelling and could not have received an influenza vaccine during the previous 6 months. Exclusions included influenza vaccine contraindications, substance abuse, HIV/AIDS, active malignancy, immunomodulatory medication and active illness such as respiratory infection. At each time point, somewhere between roughly 35 and 110 mL of blood was taken. Either Ficoll-Paque PLUS or SepMate separation was used to isolate PBMC. CXCR5- memory CD4 T cells were sorted as a comparison non-Tfh subset. Before DNA extraction, cell subsets were sorted from PBMC on a BD FACS Aria.

Receptor amplification or capture employed the immunoSEQ multiplex PCR assay. Adaptive Biotechnologies handled the TCRB amplification, library preparation, sequencing and preliminary bioinformatics at Survey level resolution. Processing in the source paper ran as follows. Clonality was calculated in R as 1 minus normalized Shannon entropy, and the Gini index was calculated with the R package ineq. To get the overlap score, the summed counts of shared sequences were divided by the total counts of all sequences in both of the compared samples. Fisher's exact test, with an assumed theoretical repertoire of 10^7 TCRB sequences, was used to assess the significance of shared clonotypes. This is the immuneACCESS table as TCRdb keeps it, with only in-frame sequences that have V and J called. A part of the clones is gone; compared with another copy, unresolved V genes explain less than half, and the rest is unexplained. D and trimming come from the DNA, and the V and J calls and clone size come from that table. The sample table contains around 6,500 clones; only one count was recorded for roughly 80% of them. Approximately 0.8% of the sample belongs to the ten largest clones.

The sample is drawn from a study of follicular helper T cells after annual influenza vaccination (dated by TCRdb to about 2017). Study-level background: After each seasonal influenza vaccination, blood samples were collected on days 0, 7 and 28. Some subjects were followed across successive annual vaccinations spanning the 2013-2014, 2014-2015 and 2015-2016 seasons to study recall of cTfh clones. One week after vaccination, a second recruited cohort of 12 to 13 subjects (Table S1) displayed a similar ICOS+CD38+ cTfh response. Multi-year samples were available for six subjects, with four spanning two vaccination seasons and two spanning three seasons. Samples from 2013-2014 were cryopreserved, whereas samples from about 2015 were processed immediately after collection. Study-wide findings and limitations: ICOS+CD38+ cTfh clonality correlated with the frequency of that population, and its change correlated with the change in circulating plasmablast frequency. Because only about 8.5-20% of the analyzed cells gave productive TCRB sequences, there was no way to sample rare clonotypes. Successive annual vaccinations recalled a recurrent oligoclonal ICOS+CD38+ cTfh response that contained tetramer and AIM influenza-specific clonotypes. Day 7 ICOS+CD38+ clones were most often found later in ICOS-CD38- cTfh, suggesting that subset may serve as a memory reservoir. In evaluating whether influenza clones were enriched, the possibility that the far larger non-cTfh compartments were undersampled could not be ruled out.

For this chain, trimming is 5 bases at the V end and 3 bases at the J end, and the number of junction bases without a gene match is 6. Measured from the cysteine to the phenylalanine, the CDR3 is 14 residues long. The retained sequence is limited to the CDR3, 42 bases, with the frame set at the first base. CDR1 and CDR2, looked up from the germline V gene, are SGHAT and FQNNGV. This clonotype originated in an adult who received the influenza vaccine. The rearrangement joined TRBV11-2 to TRBJ2-7, with 8 bases matching TRBD1. This specimen was CXCR5- memory CD4+ T cells sorted from blood, taken on the day of influenza vaccination. The label giving this sample's cell subset or site can be read as: CXCR5- memory CD4 T cells. The CDR3 amino acid sequence is: CASSRTGPNYEQYF. The nucleotides are TGTGCCAGCAGCCGGACAGGGCCAAACTACGAGCAGTACTTC.